The present entry profiles one T cell receptor beta chain with its context. The antigen remains unidentified. This sample was included in a study of tumor-infiltrating lymphocytes in primary liver carcinoma. Extraction of RNA together with DNA used about 17-30 mg of unsorted bulk tissue. Total RNA (around 500 ng) served as template for TCR beta cDNA synthesis primed by a constant-region primer. The TCR beta library was amplified through three nested multiplex PCR rounds in a modified ARM-PCR procedure. PCR rounds one and two used TRBV1-TRBV30 forward primers with a C-beta reverse primer for about 9 cycles each. TCRdb ran MiXCR on the multiplex PCR reads and lists one entry per CDR3 protein. The sample carries 55,000 to 65,000 distinct CDR3 sequences, 55% to 75% recorded once. The CDR3 length is 12 residues. Germline CDR1 is MNHEY and CDR2 is SVGEGT. Trimming shortened V by 10 bases and J by 2 bases, and 11 bases separated the two germline ends.

Whole-study results and caveats: Overlap in tumor-adjacent and tumor-blood pairs fell below that of tumor region pairs.

V and J are TRBV6-2 or TRBV6-3 and TRBJ1-1; D not certain. This clonotype was obtained from a man aged 40-50 years with primary liver carcinoma and hepatitis B virus infection. The sequencing input was liver tumor tissue from sampling region 2. Subset noted: tumor region T2, inferior pole. In nucleotides, the CDR3 is TGTGCCAATAGTTACATTAACACTGAAGCTTTCTTT. Amino acid sequence: CANSYINTEAFF.